Ten or more counts support the clone carrying this T cell receptor (beta chain). Its specificity is not known. With 3 bases clipped from V and 4 bases from J, the junction kept 4 bases outside the gene matches. The germline V gene encodes CDR1 SGHRS and CDR2 YFSETQ. This CDR3 region has 14 residues. This specimen comes from a study of T cells after yellow fever vaccination. TCR cDNA was made by 5'RACE template switching, adding a universal primer site and UMIs. TCRdb ran MiXCR on the 5' RACE reads and lists one entry per CDR3 protein. The sample consists of 350,000 to 450,000 distinct CDR3 sequences, 18% of them appearing once. Whole-study findings and limits: Few clonotypes appeared in both CD4 and CD8 compartments.

Material: PBMCs, obtained before the yellow fever booster vaccination. The V and J genes are TRBV5-1 and TRBJ2-3; 8 bases are shared with TRBD1. This clonotype was obtained from a man younger than 35 who received the YFV17D yellow fever vaccine. This CDR3 reads CASSSAGGADTQYF. Here the CDR3 DNA reads TGCGCCAGCAGCTCGGCAGGGGGCGCAGATACGCAGTATTTT.